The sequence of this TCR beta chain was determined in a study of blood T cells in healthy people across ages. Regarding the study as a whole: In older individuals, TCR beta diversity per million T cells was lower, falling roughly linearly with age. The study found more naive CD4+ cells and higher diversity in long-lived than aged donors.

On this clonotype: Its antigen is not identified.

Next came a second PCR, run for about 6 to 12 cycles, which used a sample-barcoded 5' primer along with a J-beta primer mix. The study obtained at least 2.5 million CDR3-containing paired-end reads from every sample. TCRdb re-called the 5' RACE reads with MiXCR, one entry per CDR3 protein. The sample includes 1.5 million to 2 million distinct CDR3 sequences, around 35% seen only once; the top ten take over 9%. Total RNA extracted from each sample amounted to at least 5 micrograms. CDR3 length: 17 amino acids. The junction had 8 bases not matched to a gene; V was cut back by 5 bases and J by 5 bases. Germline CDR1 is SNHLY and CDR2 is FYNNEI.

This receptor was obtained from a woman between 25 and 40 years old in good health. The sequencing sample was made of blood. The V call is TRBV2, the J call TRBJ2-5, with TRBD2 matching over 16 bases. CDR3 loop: CASSPGTSGGAWETQYF. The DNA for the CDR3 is TGTGCCAGCAGTCCCGGGACTAGCGGGGGGGCCTGGGAGACCCAGTACTTC.